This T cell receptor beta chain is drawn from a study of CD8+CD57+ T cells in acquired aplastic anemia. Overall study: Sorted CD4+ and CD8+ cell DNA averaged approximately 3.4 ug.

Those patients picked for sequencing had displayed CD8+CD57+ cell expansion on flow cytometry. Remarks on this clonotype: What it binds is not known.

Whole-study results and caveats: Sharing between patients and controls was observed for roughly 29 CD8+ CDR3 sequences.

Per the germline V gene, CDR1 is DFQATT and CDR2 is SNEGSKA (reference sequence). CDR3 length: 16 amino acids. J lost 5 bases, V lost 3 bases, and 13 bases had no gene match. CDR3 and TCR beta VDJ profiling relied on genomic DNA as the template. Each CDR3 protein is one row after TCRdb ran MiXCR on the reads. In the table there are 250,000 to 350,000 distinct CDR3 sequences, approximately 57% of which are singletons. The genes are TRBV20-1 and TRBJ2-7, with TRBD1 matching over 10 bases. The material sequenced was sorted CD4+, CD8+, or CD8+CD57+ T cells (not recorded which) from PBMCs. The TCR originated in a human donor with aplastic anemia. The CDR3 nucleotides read TGCAGTGCTAGCGGAGGGGGACAGGGGTTCGGGAACGAGCAGTACTTC. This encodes CSASGGGQGFGNEQYF.